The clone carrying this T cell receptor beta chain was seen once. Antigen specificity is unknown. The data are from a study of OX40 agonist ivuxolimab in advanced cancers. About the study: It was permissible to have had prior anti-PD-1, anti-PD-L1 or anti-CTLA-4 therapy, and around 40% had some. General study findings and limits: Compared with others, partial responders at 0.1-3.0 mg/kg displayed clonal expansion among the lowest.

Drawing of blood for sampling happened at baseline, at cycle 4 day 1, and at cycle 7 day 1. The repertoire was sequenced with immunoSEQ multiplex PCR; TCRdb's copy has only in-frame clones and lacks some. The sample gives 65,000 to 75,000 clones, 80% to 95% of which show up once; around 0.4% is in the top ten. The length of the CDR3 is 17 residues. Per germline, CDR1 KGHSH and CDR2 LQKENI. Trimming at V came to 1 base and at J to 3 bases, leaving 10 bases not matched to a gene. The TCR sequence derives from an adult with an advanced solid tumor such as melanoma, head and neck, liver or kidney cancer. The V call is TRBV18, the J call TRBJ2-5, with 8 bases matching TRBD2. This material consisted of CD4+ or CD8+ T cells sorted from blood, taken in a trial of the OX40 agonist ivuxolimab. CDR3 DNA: TGTGCCAGCTCACCACGGACTAGCTTCATGGGGGAAGAGACCCAGTACTTC. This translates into CASSPRTSFMGEETQYF.